A single sample is the source of the 2 T cell receptor beta chains below, sequenced in a study of patients and donors after allogeneic stem cell transplantation. TCRdb analysed the RT-PCR reads with MiXCR anew, one entry per CDR3 protein. This sample has under 200,000 distinct CDR3 sequences, with 30% found just once. The sample comprised blood, either unsorted or a sorted T cell fraction (not recorded which). The receptors stem from a human donor who was either an allogeneic HSCT recipient or a stem cell or donor lymphocyte infusion donor (not recorded which). It is not recorded whose cells these are; they may come from a transplant donor.

This chain connects TRBV28 to TRBJ2-3; perhaps TRBD1 as D (5 bases). The germline V gene has CDR1 MDHEN and CDR2 SYDVKM. CDR3 size: 14 residues. The ends were cut back, 6 bases at V and 2 bases at J, with 12 bases in the middle. CDR3 sequence: CASRPGHSTDTQYF. The DNA for the CDR3 is TGTGCCAGCAGACCTGGACACTCCACAGATACGCAGTATTTT.

The rearrangement joins TRBV20-1 to TRBJ1-1, with D possibly TRBD1 on 6 matching bases. The CDR3 runs 14 residues. V was trimmed by 1 base and J by 4 bases, leaving 13 bases between them. Germline values: CDR1 DFQATT, CDR2 SNEGSKA (reference sequence). In DNA form, the CDR3 reads TGCAGTGCTAGAGGAGGGGGGGCTCGCACTGAAGCTTTCTTT. Residues: CSARGGGARTEAFF.